This TCR beta chain is drawn from a study of a mutant IDH1 vaccine in newly diagnosed glioma. This clone was counted a single time. Its antigen is unknown. Time point reported: baseline, week 1 (first vaccination visit). As to treatment: pre-vaccination baseline after standard-of-care therapy. This CDR3 has 14 amino acids. The V end lost 1 base, the J end lost 5 bases, and 11 bases lay between the germline ends. Per the germline V gene, CDR1 is SNHLY and CDR2 is FYNNEI. General study points: Pseudoprogression appears to have had no connection to changes in top peripheral T cell clonotypes.

Produced via immunoSEQ multiplex PCR; TCRdb's table is partial and in-frame only. The sample yields tens of thousands of clones, 60% to 85% seen once. This chain connects TRBV2 to TRBJ2-5; D is uncertain. Sequencing used peripheral blood mononuclear cells (PBMCs), obtained from a glioma patient treated with radiotherapy, temozolomide or both. This sequence was found in a man in his fifties with glioma. Some clones in this sample may be carry-over from other donors' samples. CDR3 loop: CASSEGVIQETQYF. The DNA for the CDR3 is TGTGCCAGCAGTGAAGGGGTCATCCAGGAGACCCAGTACTTC.